This T cell receptor beta chain came from a study of response to subunit inactivated influenza vaccine. Study results and limitations: After each seasonal influenza vaccination, few new T cells are recruited, the authors suggested.

The length of the CDR3 is 18 residues. Germline CDR1 reads MNHEY; CDR2 reads SVGAGI. V dropped 4 bases and J dropped 2; count of bases not matched to a gene: 15. TCRdb passed the RT-PCR reads through MiXCR, listing each CDR3 protein once. The sample has hundreds of thousands of distinct CDR3 sequences; approximately 14% are singletons. A remark on this clonotype: Its matching antigen is unknown.

The sequences come from PBMCs from blood, collected about 13 days after vaccination. This rearrangement joins TRBV6-5 to TRBJ2-7, with TRBD2 identical over 9 bases. This clonotype was obtained from a man aged 50-59 years who received an inactivated influenza vaccine. The CDR3 loop is CASSFSRGGASNTYEQYF. The CDR3 DNA reads TGTGCCAGCAGTTTTTCCCGCGGGGGGGCCTCCAACACCTACGAGCAGTACTTC.